These 16 T cell receptor beta chains were sequenced from one sample in a study of OX40 agonist ivuxolimab in advanced cancers. Using immunoSEQ multiplex PCR, the repertoire was profiled, and TCRdb retains in-frame clones only, with some absent. Of around 15,000 clones listed, over 75% are singletons. The sequenced sample was CD4+ or CD8+ T cells sorted from blood, obtained in a trial of the OX40 agonist ivuxolimab. The receptors stem from an adult with an advanced solid tumor such as melanoma, head and neck, liver or kidney cancer.

The chain couples TRBV9 to TRBJ2-7; TRBD2 aligns across 7 bases. V lost 0 bases, J lost 1 base, and 7 bases stayed unmatched. CDR1 SGDLS and CDR2 YYNGEE come from the germline V gene. The CDR3 contains 16 residues. Written as DNA, the CDR3 is TGTGCCAGCAGCGTAGGGCCTAGCGGACATTCCTACGAGCAGTACTTC. Residues: CASSVGPSGHSYEQYF.

This chain connects TRBV19 to TRBJ2-3; the D is unclear. This CDR3 has 15 amino acids. Between the trimmed V and J ends, which lost 3 bases and 4 bases, there was a span of 14 bases. Germline loops: CDR1 LNHDA, CDR2 SQIVND (reference sequence). Here the CDR3 DNA reads TGTGCCAGTAGTATTGTCTACAATCCCGCAGATACGCAGTATTTT. Translating gives CASSIVYNPADTQYF.

CDR3 sequence: CASSLGTPNEQFF. CDR3 DNA sequence: TGTGCCAGCAGCTTAGGGACTCCCAATGAGCAGTTCTTC. The chain recombines TRBV7-6 with TRBJ2-1; weak D call: TRBD2 (5 bases). Trimming pared 1 base from V and 6 bases from J, leaving 7 bases between. Germline loops: CDR1 SGHVS, CDR2 FNYEAQ. The CDR3 contains 13 residues.

This clone was counted only a few times. For the CDR3, the DNA is TGTGCCAGCAGAAAGGGGGCGCCGGGAAACACTGAAGCTTTCTTT. This codes for CASRKGAPGNTEAFF. J is TRBJ1-1 and V is TRBV7-9; 7 bases are shared with TRBD1. Germline V gene sequence: CDR1 SEHNR, CDR2 FQNEAQ (reference sequence). The junction had 9 bases not matched to a gene; V was cut back by 6 bases and J by 2 bases. The CDR3 runs 15 residues.

This clone was recorded once. The J gene is TRBJ2-7, the V gene TRBV5-6; 10 bases align to TRBD2. In germline, CDR1 is SGHDT, CDR2 YYEEEE. The junction had 7 bases not matched to a gene; V was cut back by 2 bases and J by 5 bases. This CDR3 is built from 15 residues. CDR3 DNA sequence: TGTGCCAGCAGCTTTGTCCAGCGGGAGGGCCACGAGCAGTACTTC. Translation: CASSFVQREGHEQYF.

This clone is deemed medium-sized. Other DNA variants within this sample encode the same CDR3. This chain joins TRBV11-3 and TRBJ1-5, with a possible D match to TRBD1 (6 bases). Germline CDR1 reads SGHNT; CDR2 reads YENEEA. The germline V and J ends were trimmed by 11 bases and 5 bases, with 13 bases remaining between them. The CDR3 has 12 amino acids. The CDR3 reads CAPTGGDQPQHF. DNA for the CDR3: TGTGCCCCGACGGGGGGCGATCAGCCCCAGCATTTT.

The chain combines TRBV28 with TRBJ2-1, with D perhaps TRBD1 (6 bases). The V end lost 2 bases, the J end lost 5 bases, and 16 bases lay between the germline ends. CDR3 length: 16 amino acids. Germline V gene data show CDR1 as MDHEN and CDR2 as SYDVKM. CDR3 nucleotide sequence: TGTGCCAGCAGTTTACGGCCCGCAGGGGCCAACAATGAGCAGTTCTTC. Its translation is CASSLRPAGANNEQFF.

The chain recombines TRBV7-9 with TRBJ2-3; D gene unclear. The CDR3 loop spans 15 amino acids. The germline gives CDR1 SEHNR, CDR2 FQNEAQ (reference sequence). The V end lost 0 bases, the J end lost 0 bases, and 7 bases lay between the germline ends. The CDR3 DNA is TGTGCCAGCAGCTTAGCGGGTTCTAGCACAGATACGCAGTATTTT. Amino acids: CASSLAGSSTDTQYF.

This clone was detected only once. This chain uses TRBV11-2 with TRBJ2-3, with a tentative D call TRBD2 (5 bases). The germline V gene encodes CDR1 SGHAT and CDR2 FQNNGV. V lost 3 bases, J lost 5 bases, and 15 bases lay in between. The CDR3 loop spans 15 amino acids. The CDR3 reads CASSLGRGLGDTQYF. DNA for the CDR3: TGTGCCAGCAGCTTGGGTAGAGGGCTGGGAGATACGCAGTATTTT.

This rearrangement joins TRBV6-6 to TRBJ1-5, with 7 bases lining up with TRBD1. Germline-derived CDR1 and CDR2 are MNHNY and SVGAGI (reference sequence). J gave up 4 bases and V 5 bases, and 5 bases lay outside the gene matches. This CDR3 spans 14 amino acids. The CDR3 sequence: CASSTGDINQPQHF. The CDR3 coding sequence is TGTGCCAGCAGTACAGGGGACATTAATCAGCCCCAGCATTTT.

V usage is TRBV5-4 and J usage is TRBJ2-2; 11 bases agree with TRBD2. V shed 2 bases and J 6 bases; nucleotides not matched to a gene: 9. This CDR3 is built from 17 residues. In germline, CDR1 is SGHNT, CDR2 YYREEE (reference sequence). CDR3 nucleotides: TGTGCCAGCAGCTTTCCGACTAGCGGGGCCCTCGCCGGGGAGCTGTTTTTT. This sequence encodes CASSFPTSGALAGELFF.

The V and J genes are TRBV30 and TRBJ1-5; D unresolved. The CDR3 length is 13 residues. The V gene's germline CDR1 is GTSNPN and CDR2 SVGIG (reference sequence). Deletions cut 2 bases from V and 0 bases from J, with 5 bases between. CDR3: CAWSFDSNQPQHF. The CDR3 DNA reads as TGTGCCTGGAGTTTCGATAGCAATCAGCCCCAGCATTTT.

The chain couples TRBV19 to TRBJ2-1; D is possibly TRBD2 (6 bases). This CDR3 comprises 15 residues. Germline V gene sequence: CDR1 LNHDA, CDR2 SQIVND (reference sequence). V lost 5 bases to trimming and J lost 9 bases, with 20 bases between them. The chain's CDR3 is CASSSPGLAQVEQFF. Written as DNA, the CDR3 is TGTGCCAGTAGTTCCCCGGGACTTGCTCAAGTTGAGCAGTTCTTC.

Only one count was recorded for this clone. The chain recombines TRBV28 with TRBJ2-3; 16 nucleotides line up with TRBD2. This CDR3 spans 18 amino acids. The junction had 5 bases not matched to a gene; V was cut back by 5 bases and J by 0 bases. The V gene's germline CDR1 is MDHEN and CDR2 SYDVKM. The CDR3 protein is CASSRGLAGGGSTDTQYF. In nucleotides, the CDR3 is TGTGCCAGCAGTAGGGGACTAGCGGGAGGGGGAAGCACAGATACGCAGTATTTT.

By its share, this clone is medium-sized. V usage is TRBV6-6 and J usage is TRBJ2-7; the match to TRBD1 covers 7 bases. V dropped 2 bases and J dropped 4; count of bases not matched to a gene: 2. Germline CDR1 MNHNY, CDR2 SVGAGI (reference sequence). The CDR3 has 13 residues. CDR3 sequence reads: CASSYGTDYEQYF. CDR3 coding DNA: TGTGCCAGCAGTTACGGGACAGATTACGAGCAGTACTTC.

V is TRBV2 and J is TRBJ2-7; D gene ambiguous. Trimming left V 4 bases short and J 3 bases short, with 1 base between. Germline V gene sequence: CDR1 SNHLY, CDR2 FYNNEI. CDR3 length: 10 residues. The CDR3 here is CASSVYEQYF. The CDR3 DNA is TGTGCCAGCAGTGTCTACGAGCAGTACTTC.